This is a list of T cell receptor beta chains from one sample in a study of OX40 agonist ivuxolimab in advanced cancers. The method was immunoSEQ multiplex PCR; TCRdb's version includes in-frame clones alone and lacks a portion of them. This table holds about 73,000 clones, around 80% found once. Sequenced material: CD4+ or CD8+ T cells sorted from blood, taken in a trial of the OX40 agonist ivuxolimab. The origin of the receptors is an adult with an advanced solid tumor such as melanoma, head and neck, liver or kidney cancer. CDR3s include the opening cysteine and the closing phenylalanine or tryptophan. D genes are given only for firm matches. Clone size appears in some rows only: once, few, many, or a class for an expanded clone.

d_call: -; v_call: TRBV11-2; clone_size: -; j_call: TRBJ1-1; cdr3_aa: CASSSRGGARGTEAFF; cdr3_nt: TGTGCCAGCAGTTCGAGAGGGGGGGCGCGAGGCACTGAAGCTTTCTTT
d_call: -; v_call: TRBV7-8; clone_size: -; j_call: TRBJ2-7; cdr3_aa: CASSLEVLLGTLVYEQYF; cdr3_nt: TGTGCCAGCAGCTTAGAGGTTTTGTTGGGGACCCTAGTGTACGAGCAGTACTTC
d_call: -; v_call: TRBV6-5; clone_size: -; j_call: TRBJ1-4; cdr3_aa: CASSYTGNEKLFF; cdr3_nt: TGTGCCAGCAGTTACACGGGGAATGAAAAACTGTTTTTT
d_call: TRBD2; v_call: TRBV5-1; clone_size: -; j_call: TRBJ2-7; cdr3_aa: CASSLWGGSYEQYF; cdr3_nt: TGCGCCAGCAGCTTGTGGGGGGGTTCCTACGAGCAGTACTTC
d_call: -; v_call: TRBV29-1; clone_size: once; j_call: TRBJ1-1; cdr3_aa: CSVQGGITEAFF; cdr3_nt: TGCAGCGTCCAAGGGGGGATAACTGAAGCTTTCTTT
d_call: TRBD1; v_call: TRBV7-3; clone_size: -; j_call: TRBJ1-4; cdr3_aa: CASSSRGHGNEKLFF; cdr3_nt: TGTGCCAGCAGCAGCAGGGGGCACGGGAATGAAAAACTGTTTTTT
d_call: -; v_call: TRBV5-1; clone_size: -; j_call: TRBJ2-3; cdr3_aa: CASNTLHTDTQYF; cdr3_nt: TGCGCCAGCAACACACTCCACACAGATACGCAGTATTTT
d_call: -; v_call: TRBV28; clone_size: few; j_call: TRBJ1-2; cdr3_aa: CASSPAYINSLYGYTF; cdr3_nt: TGTGCCAGCAGCCCGGCCTACATAAACAGCCTCTATGGCTACACCTTC
d_call: TRBD1; v_call: TRBV9; clone_size: -; j_call: TRBJ1-6; cdr3_aa: CASSPQPGQGNSPLHF; cdr3_nt: TGTGCCAGCAGCCCACAACCGGGACAGGGTAATTCACCCCTCCACTTT
d_call: -; v_call: TRBV13; clone_size: -; j_call: TRBJ1-6; cdr3_aa: CASSLVRGYNSPLHF; cdr3_nt: TGTGCCAGCAGCTTAGTTCGGGGCTATAATTCACCCCTCCACTTT
d_call: TRBD1; v_call: TRBV6-5; clone_size: -; j_call: TRBJ2-7; cdr3_aa: CASSFRQGPYEQYF; cdr3_nt: TGTGCCAGCAGTTTCCGACAGGGACCCTACGAGCAGTACTTC
d_call: -; v_call: TRBV7-9; clone_size: -; j_call: TRBJ2-7; cdr3_aa: CASSPRGSGSYEQYF; cdr3_nt: TGTGCCAGCAGTCCTCGGGGTAGCGGCTCCTACGAGCAGTACTTC
d_call: TRBD1; v_call: TRBV6-5; clone_size: -; j_call: TRBJ1-1; cdr3_aa: CASRIGQGEAFF; cdr3_nt: TGTGCCAGCAGAATCGGACAGGGTGAAGCTTTCTTT
d_call: -; v_call: TRBV11-1; clone_size: -; j_call: TRBJ2-7; cdr3_aa: CASSSTAIYEQYF; cdr3_nt: TGTGCCAGCAGCTCCACAGCTATCTACGAGCAGTACTTC
d_call: -; v_call: TRBV6-6; clone_size: few; j_call: TRBJ1-2; cdr3_aa: CASRPQGRGYTF; cdr3_nt: TGTGCCAGCAGACCCCAGGGGAGGGGCTACACCTTC
d_call: TRBD1; v_call: TRBV7-7; clone_size: -; j_call: TRBJ2-7; cdr3_aa: CASSPQGAGFFHEQYF; cdr3_nt: TGTGCTAGCAGCCCACAGGGGGCAGGGTTTTTCCACGAGCAGTACTTC
d_call: -; v_call: TRBV7-6; clone_size: few; j_call: TRBJ2-6; cdr3_aa: CASSQGTSGANVLTF; cdr3_nt: TGTGCCAGCAGCCAGGGGACGTCTGGGGCCAACGTCCTGACTTTC
d_call: -; v_call: TRBV6-5; clone_size: -; j_call: TRBJ1-1; cdr3_aa: CASSLSSTEAFF; cdr3_nt: TGTGCCAGCAGCCTTAGTTCTACTGAAGCTTTCTTT
d_call: TRBD1; v_call: TRBV14; clone_size: -; j_call: TRBJ2-3; cdr3_aa: CASSQDRGTGAGTQYF; cdr3_nt: TGTGCCAGCAGCCAAGACCGAGGGACAGGGGCCGGTACGCAGTATTTT
d_call: -; v_call: TRBV4-1; clone_size: -; j_call: TRBJ1-4; cdr3_aa: CASSQEGPPANEKLFF; cdr3_nt: TGCGCCAGCAGCCAAGAGGGGCCCCCAGCTAATGAAAAACTGTTTTTT
d_call: -; v_call: TRBV7-9; clone_size: many; j_call: TRBJ2-2; cdr3_aa: CASSLEGATGELFF; cdr3_nt: TGTGCCAGCAGCTTAGAAGGGGCCACCGGGGAGCTGTTTTTT
d_call: TRBD1; v_call: TRBV19; clone_size: -; j_call: TRBJ1-6; cdr3_aa: CASSIVLWDSQNF; cdr3_nt: TGTGCCAGTAGTATCGTACTCTGGGACAGCCAAAACTTT
d_call: TRBD1; v_call: TRBV14; clone_size: -; j_call: TRBJ2-1; cdr3_aa: CASSQNRGNEQFF; cdr3_nt: TGTGCCAGCAGCCAGAACAGGGGTAATGAGCAGTTCTTC